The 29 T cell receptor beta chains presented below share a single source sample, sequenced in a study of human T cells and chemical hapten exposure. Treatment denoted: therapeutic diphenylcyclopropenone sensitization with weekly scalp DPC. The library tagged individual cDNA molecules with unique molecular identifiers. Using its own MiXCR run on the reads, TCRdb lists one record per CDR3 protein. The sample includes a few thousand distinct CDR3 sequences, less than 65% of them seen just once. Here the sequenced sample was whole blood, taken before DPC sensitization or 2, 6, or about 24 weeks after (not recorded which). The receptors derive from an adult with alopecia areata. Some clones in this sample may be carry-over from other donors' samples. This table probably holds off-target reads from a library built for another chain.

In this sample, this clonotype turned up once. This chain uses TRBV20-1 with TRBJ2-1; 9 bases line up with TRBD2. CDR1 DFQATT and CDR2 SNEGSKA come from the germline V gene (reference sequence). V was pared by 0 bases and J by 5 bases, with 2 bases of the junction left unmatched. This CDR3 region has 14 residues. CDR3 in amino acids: CSAREGLANNEQFF. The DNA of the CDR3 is TGCAGTGCTAGAGAGGGACTAGCCAACAATGAGCAGTTCTTC.

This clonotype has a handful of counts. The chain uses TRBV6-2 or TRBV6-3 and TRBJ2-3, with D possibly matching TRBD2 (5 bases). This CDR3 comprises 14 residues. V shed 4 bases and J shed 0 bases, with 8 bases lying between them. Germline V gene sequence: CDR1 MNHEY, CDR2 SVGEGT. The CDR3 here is CASSFSASTDTQYF. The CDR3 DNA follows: TGTGCCAGCAGTTTTAGCGCAAGCACAGATACGCAGTATTTT.

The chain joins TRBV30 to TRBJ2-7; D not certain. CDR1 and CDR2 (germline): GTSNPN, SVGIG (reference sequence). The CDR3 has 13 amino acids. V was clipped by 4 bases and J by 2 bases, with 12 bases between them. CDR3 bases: TGTGCCTGGACTGGCAGCGTTCCCTACGAGCAGTACTTC. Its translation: CAWTGSVPYEQYF.

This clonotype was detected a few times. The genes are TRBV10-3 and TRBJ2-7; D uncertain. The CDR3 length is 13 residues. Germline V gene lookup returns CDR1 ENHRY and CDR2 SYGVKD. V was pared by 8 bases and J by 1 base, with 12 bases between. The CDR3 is CAIGGRLSYEQYF. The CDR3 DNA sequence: TGTGCCATCGGTGGCCGCTTGTCCTACGAGCAGTACTTC.

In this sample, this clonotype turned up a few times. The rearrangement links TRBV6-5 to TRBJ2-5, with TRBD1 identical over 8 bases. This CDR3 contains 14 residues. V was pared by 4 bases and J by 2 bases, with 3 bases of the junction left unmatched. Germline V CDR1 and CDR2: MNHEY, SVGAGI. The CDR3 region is CASSSRTGQETQYF. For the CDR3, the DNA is TGTGCCAGCAGTTCCCGGACAGGGCAAGAGACCCAGTACTTC.

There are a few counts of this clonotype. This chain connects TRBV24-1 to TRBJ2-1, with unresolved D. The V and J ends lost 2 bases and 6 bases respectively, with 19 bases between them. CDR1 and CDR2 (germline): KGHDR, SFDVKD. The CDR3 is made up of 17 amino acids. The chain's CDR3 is CATSDSALRQAGNEQFF. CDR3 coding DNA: TGTGCCACCAGTGATTCCGCTTTGAGGCAGGCTGGCAATGAGCAGTTCTTC.

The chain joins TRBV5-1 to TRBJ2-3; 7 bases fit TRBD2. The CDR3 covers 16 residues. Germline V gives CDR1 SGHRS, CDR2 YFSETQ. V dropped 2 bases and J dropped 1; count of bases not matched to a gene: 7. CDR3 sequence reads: CASSFLGGRGTDTQYF. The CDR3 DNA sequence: TGCGCCAGCAGCTTCCTCGGCGGGAGAGGCACAGATACGCAGTATTTT.

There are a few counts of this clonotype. The CDR3 nucleotides read TGTGCCACCAGTGACCCTACCGGGCCCCCAGGGGAGCAGTACTTC. Translated: CATSDPTGPPGEQYF. This sequence joins TRBV24-1 and TRBJ2-7; the D gene is possibly TRBD1 (5 bases). This CDR3 contains 15 residues. Deletions cut 4 bases from V and 7 bases from J, with 19 bases between. CDR1 is KGHDR, CDR2 SFDVKD, per germline.

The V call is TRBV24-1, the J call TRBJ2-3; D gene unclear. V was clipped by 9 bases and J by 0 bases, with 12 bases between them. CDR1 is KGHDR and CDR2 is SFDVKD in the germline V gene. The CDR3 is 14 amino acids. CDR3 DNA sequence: TGTGCCACCCCGTCAGCCTCGAGCACAGATACGCAGTATTTT. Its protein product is CATPSASSTDTQYF.

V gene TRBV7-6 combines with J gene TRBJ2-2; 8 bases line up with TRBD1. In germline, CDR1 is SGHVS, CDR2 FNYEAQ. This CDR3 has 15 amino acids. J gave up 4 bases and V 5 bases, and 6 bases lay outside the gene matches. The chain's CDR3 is CASSPGQGGTGELFF. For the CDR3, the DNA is TGTGCCAGCAGCCCAGGACAGGGAGGCACCGGGGAGCTGTTTTTT.

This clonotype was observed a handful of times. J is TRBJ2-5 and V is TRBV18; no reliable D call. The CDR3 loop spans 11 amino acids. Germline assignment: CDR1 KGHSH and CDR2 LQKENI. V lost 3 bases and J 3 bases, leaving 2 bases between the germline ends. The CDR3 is CASSPEETQYF. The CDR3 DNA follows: TGTGCCAGCTCACCGGAAGAGACCCAGTACTTC.

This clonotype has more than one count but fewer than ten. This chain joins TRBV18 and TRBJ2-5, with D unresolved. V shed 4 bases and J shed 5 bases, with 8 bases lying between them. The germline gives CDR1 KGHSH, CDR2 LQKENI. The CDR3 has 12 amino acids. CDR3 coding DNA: TGTGCCAGCTCACAGTACGGGGAGACCCAGTACTTC. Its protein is CASSQYGETQYF.

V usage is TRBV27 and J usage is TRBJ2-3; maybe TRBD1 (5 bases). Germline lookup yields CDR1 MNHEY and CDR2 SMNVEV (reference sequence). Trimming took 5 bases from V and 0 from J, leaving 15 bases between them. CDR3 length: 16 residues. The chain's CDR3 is CASSPSRQWSTDTQYF. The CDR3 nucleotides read TGTGCCAGCAGTCCCTCGCGACAGTGGAGCACAGATACGCAGTATTTT.

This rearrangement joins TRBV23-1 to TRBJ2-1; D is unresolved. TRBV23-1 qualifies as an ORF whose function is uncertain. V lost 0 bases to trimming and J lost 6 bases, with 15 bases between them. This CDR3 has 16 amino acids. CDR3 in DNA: TGCGCCAGCAGTCAATCTATTTACTACCTGATCAATGAGCAGTTCTTC. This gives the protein CASSQSIYYLINEQFF.

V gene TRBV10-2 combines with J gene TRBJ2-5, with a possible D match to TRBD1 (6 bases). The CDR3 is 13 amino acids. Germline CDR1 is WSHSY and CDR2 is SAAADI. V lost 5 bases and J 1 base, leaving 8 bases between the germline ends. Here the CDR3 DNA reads TGCGCCAGCAGTTGGACAGCCCAAGAGACCCAGTACTTC. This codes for CASSWTAQETQYF.

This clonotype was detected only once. The DNA of the CDR3 is TGTGCCAGCAGTGTAATAGCTCACAATGAGCAGTTCTTC. Its translation is CASSVIAHNEQFF. This chain links TRBV2 with TRBJ2-1; D not resolved. V lost 4 bases and J 5 bases, leaving 9 bases between the germline ends. Germline CDR1 reads SNHLY; CDR2 reads FYNNEI. This CDR3 has 13 residues.

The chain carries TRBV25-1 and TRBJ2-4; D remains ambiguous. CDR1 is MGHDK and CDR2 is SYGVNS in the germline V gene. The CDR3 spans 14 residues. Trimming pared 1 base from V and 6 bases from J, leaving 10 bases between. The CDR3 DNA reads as TGTGCCAGCAGTGAATCACAGCCGCCAAACATTCAGTACTTC. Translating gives CASSESQPPNIQYF. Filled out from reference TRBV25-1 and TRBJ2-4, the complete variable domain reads EADIYQTPRYLVIGTGKKITLECSQTMGHDKMYWYQQDPGMELHLIHYSYGVNSTEKGDLSSESTVSRIRTEHFPLTLESARPSHTSQYLCASSESQPPNIQYFGAGTRLSVL.

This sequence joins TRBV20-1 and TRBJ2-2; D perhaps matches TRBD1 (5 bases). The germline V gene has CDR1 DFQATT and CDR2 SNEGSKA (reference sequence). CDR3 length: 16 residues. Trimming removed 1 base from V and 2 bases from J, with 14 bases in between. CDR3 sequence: CSARGWGGDNTGELFF. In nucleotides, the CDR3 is TGCAGTGCTAGAGGATGGGGCGGAGACAACACCGGGGAGCTGTTTTTT.

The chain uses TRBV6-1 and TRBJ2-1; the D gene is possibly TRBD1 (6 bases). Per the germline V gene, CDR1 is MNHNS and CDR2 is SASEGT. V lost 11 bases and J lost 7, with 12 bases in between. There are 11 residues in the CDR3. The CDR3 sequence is CAVSQGNEQFF. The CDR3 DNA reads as TGTGCCGTCTCACAGGGTAATGAGCAGTTCTTC.

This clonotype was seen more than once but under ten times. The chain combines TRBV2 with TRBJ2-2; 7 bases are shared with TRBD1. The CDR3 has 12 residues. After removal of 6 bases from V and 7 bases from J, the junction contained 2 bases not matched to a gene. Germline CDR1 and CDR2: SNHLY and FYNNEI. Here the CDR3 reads CASRGDSGELFF. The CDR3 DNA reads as TGTGCCAGCAGGGGGGACAGCGGGGAGCTGTTTTTT.

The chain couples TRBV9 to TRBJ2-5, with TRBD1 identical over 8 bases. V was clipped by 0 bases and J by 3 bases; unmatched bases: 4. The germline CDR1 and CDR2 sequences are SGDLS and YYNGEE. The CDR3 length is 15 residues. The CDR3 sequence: CASSVGPGGEETQYF. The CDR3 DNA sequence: TGTGCCAGCAGCGTAGGGCCAGGGGGCGAAGAGACCCAGTACTTC.

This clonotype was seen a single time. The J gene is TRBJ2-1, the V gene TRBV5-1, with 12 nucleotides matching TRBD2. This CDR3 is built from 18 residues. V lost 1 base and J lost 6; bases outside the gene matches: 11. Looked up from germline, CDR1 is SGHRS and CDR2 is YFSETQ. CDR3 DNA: TGCGCCAGCAGCTTGTTCCCCTCTAGCGGGAGGGCCTCCAATGAGCAGTTCTTC. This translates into CASSLFPSSGRASNEQFF.

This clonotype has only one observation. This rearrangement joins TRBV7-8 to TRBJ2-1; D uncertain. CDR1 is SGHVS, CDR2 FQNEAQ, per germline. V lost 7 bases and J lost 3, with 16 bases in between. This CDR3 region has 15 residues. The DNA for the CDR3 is TGTGCCAGCACCGACCGCTGGAGCAACTACAATGAGCAGTTCTTC. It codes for CASTDRWSNYNEQFF.

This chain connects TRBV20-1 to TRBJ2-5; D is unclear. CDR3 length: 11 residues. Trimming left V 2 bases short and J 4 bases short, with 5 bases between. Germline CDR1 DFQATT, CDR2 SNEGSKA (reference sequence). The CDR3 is CSARLGETQYF. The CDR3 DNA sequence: TGCAGTGCTAGATTAGGAGAGACCCAGTACTTC.

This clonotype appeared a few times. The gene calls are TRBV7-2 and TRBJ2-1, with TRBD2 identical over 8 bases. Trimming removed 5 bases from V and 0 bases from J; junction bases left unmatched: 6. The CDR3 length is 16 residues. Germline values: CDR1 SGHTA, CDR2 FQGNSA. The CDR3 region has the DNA TGTGCCAGCAGCCCCCCGGGACTAGTCTCCTACAATGAGCAGTTCTTC. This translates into CASSPPGLVSYNEQFF.

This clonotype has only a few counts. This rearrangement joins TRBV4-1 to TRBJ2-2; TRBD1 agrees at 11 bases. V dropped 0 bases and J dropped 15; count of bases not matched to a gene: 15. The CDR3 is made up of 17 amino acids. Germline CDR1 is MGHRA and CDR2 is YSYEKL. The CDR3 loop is CASSQDPIGRTGGNVFF. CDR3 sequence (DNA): TGCGCCAGCAGCCAAGATCCTATCGGGCGGACAGGGGGCAATGTGTTTTTT.

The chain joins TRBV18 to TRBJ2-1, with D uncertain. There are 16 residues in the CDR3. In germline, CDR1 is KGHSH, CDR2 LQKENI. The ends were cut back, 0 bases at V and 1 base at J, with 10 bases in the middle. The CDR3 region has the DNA TGTGCCAGCTCACCACCCGGACCTTTATCCTACAATGAGCAGTTCTTC. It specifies CASSPPGPLSYNEQFF.

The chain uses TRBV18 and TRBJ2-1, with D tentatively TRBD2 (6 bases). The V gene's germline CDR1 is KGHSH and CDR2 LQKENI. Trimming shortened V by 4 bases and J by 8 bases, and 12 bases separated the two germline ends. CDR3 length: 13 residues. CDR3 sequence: CASSLTSIDEQFF. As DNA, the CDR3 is TGTGCCAGCTCACTCACTAGCATCGATGAGCAGTTCTTC.

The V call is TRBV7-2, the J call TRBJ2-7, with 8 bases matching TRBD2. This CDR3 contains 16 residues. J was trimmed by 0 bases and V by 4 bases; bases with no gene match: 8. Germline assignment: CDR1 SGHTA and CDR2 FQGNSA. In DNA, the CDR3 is TGTGCCAGCAGCTCACCGCGGACTAGCCTCTCCTACGAGCAGTACTTC. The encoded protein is CASSSPRTSLSYEQYF.